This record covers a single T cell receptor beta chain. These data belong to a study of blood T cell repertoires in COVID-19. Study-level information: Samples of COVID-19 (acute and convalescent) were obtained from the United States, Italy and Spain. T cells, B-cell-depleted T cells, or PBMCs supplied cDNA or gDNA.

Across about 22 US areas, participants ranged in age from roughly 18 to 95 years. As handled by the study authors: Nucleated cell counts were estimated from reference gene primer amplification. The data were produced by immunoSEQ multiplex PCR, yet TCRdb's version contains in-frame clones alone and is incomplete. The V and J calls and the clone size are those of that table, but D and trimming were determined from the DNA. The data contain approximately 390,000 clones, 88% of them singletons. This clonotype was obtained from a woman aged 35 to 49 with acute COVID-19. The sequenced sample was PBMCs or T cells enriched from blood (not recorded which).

The CDR3 DNA follows: TGCGCCAGCAGTGAGACATCGCGTGCTAGCGGGGGTTTCGGCTACAATGAGCAGTTCTTC. Encoded protein: CASSETSRASGGFGYNEQFF. V and J are TRBV10-1 and TRBJ2-1; 10 bases are shared with TRBD2. In germline, CDR1 is WNHNN, CDR2 SYGVQD (reference sequence). V dropped 2 bases and J dropped 3; count of bases not matched to a gene: 16. CDR3 length: 20 amino acids.